The 22 T cell receptor beta chains in this list originate from one sample, sequenced in a study of shared clonotypes between healthy human individuals. Only in-frame clones appear in the TCRdb table, and some are missing; sequencing was by immunoSEQ multiplex PCR. Of about 470,000 clones listed, around 75% are singletons. Sequenced sample: PBMCs. The source of these receptors is a woman aged 40 to 49 in good health. Some clones in this sample may be carry-over from other donors' samples.

This clone was found a few times. This chain uses TRBV5-1 with TRBJ2-7; D may be TRBD1 (6 bases). Per germline, CDR1 SGHRS and CDR2 YFSETQ. This CDR3 has 15 amino acids. V lost 0 bases, J lost 3 bases, and 13 bases lay in between. In DNA, the CDR3 is TGCGCCAGCAGCTTGGATCAGGGGATGAACTACGAGCAGTACTTC. Residues: CASSLDQGMNYEQYF.

The V call is TRBV14, the J call TRBJ2-7, with 11 positions matching TRBD2. This CDR3 spans 14 amino acids. The V and J ends lost 6 bases and 7 bases, in that order; junction bases with no gene match: 8. Germline CDR1 SGHDN, CDR2 FVKESK. CDR3 sequence: CASRTSGSSGEQYF. CDR3 in DNA: TGTGCCAGCAGAACTAGCGGGAGTTCGGGGGAGCAGTACTTC.

The J gene is TRBJ2-7, the V gene TRBV5-4, with 8 bases lining up with TRBD1. Germline assignment: CDR1 SGHNT and CDR2 YYREEE (reference sequence). This CDR3 comprises 17 residues. V lost 4 bases to trimming and J lost 3 bases; unmatched junction nucleotides: 15. CDR3 in amino acids: CASSPQAGGAGRYEQYF. CDR3 nucleotide sequence: TGTGCCAGCAGCCCCCAAGCAGGGGGCGCGGGTCGCTACGAGCAGTACTTC.

This rearrangement joins TRBV5-1 to TRBJ1-3; D unresolved. Deletions cut 1 base from V and 0 bases from J, with 8 bases between. This CDR3 is built from 15 residues. Germline loops: CDR1 SGHRS, CDR2 YFSETQ. The CDR3 nucleotides read TGCGCCAGCAGCTTGTGGGGAATCTCTGGAAACACCATATATTTT. Protein product: CASSLWGISGNTIYF.

V and J are TRBV9 and TRBJ2-3; D is unresolved. Germline lookup yields CDR1 SGDLS and CDR2 YYNGEE. V lost 0 bases, J lost 4 bases, and 6 bases lay in between. The CDR3 contains 13 residues. The CDR3 DNA sequence: TGTGCCAGCAGCGTAGGAGTGTCAGATACGCAGTATTTT. It specifies CASSVGVSDTQYF.

The chain couples TRBV6-1 to TRBJ2-1, with TRBD2 matching 11 bases. The CDR3 sequence is 15 residues long. V gave up 4 bases and J gave up 4 bases; unmatched junction bases: 3. Germline CDR1 reads MNHNS; CDR2 reads SASEGT. The CDR3 reads CASSGTSGGYNEQFF. As DNA, the CDR3 is TGTGCCAGCAGTGGAACTAGCGGGGGTTACAATGAGCAGTTCTTC.

This sequence joins TRBV2 and TRBJ1-5; 8 bases map to TRBD1. This CDR3 contains 14 residues. The germline CDR1 and CDR2 sequences are SNHLY and FYNNEI. Trimming removed 7 bases from V and 4 bases from J; junction bases left unmatched: 6. The CDR3 protein is CASTGQGRNQPQHF. The CDR3 nucleotides are TGTGCCAGCACCGGACAGGGTCGGAATCAGCCCCAGCATTTT. Full variable domain (outside the CDR3, taken from reference TRBV2 and TRBJ1-5): EPEVTQTPSHQVTQMGQEVILRCVPISNHLYFYWYRQILGQKVEFLVSFYNNEISEKSEIFDDQFSVERPDGSNFTLKIRSTKLEDSAMYFCASTGQGRNQPQHFGDGTRLSIL.

The genes are TRBV5-1 and TRBJ1-1; D might be TRBD1 (5 bases). Per germline, CDR1 SGHRS and CDR2 YFSETQ. There are 14 residues in the CDR3. Deletions cut 4 bases from V and 5 bases from J, with 15 bases between. The CDR3 reads CASSTQSEGTEAFF. The CDR3 bases are TGCGCCAGCAGCACACAGAGTGAGGGGACTGAAGCTTTCTTT.

This rearrangement joins TRBV6-1 to TRBJ1-5, with 7 bases fitting TRBD1. From germline, CDR1 is MNHNS and CDR2 SASEGT. Losses at the gene ends were 3 bases for V and 6 bases for J; bases not matched to a gene: 5. CDR3 length equals 14 residues. CDR3 region: CASSEQGGGQPQHF. The CDR3, as DNA: TGTGCCAGCAGTGAGCAGGGGGGAGGTCAGCCCCAGCATTTT.

The chain couples TRBV6-1 to TRBJ2-7; D call uncertain. Looked up from germline, CDR1 is MNHNS and CDR2 is SASEGT. The length of the CDR3 is 13 residues. With 6 bases removed from V and 0 bases from J, the gap between germline ends came to 9 bases. CDR3 protein: CASRLYSSYEQYF. In nucleotides, the CDR3 is TGTGCCAGCAGGTTGTACAGCTCCTACGAGCAGTACTTC.

The rearrangement uses TRBV11-3 and TRBJ2-2, with 8 bases lining up with TRBD2. The germline V gene encodes CDR1 SGHNT and CDR2 YENEEA. Losses at the gene ends were 5 bases for V and 0 bases for J; bases not matched to a gene: 8. This CDR3 is 17 amino acids long. CDR3 nucleotide sequence: TGTGCCAGCAGCCACGCGGGGGGCACTACGAACACCGGGGAGCTGTTTTTT. Protein: CASSHAGGTTNTGELFF.

Remarks on this clone: Additional DNA sequences in this sample encode the identical CDR3. This chain links TRBV5-4 with TRBJ2-3, with 8 bases aligning to TRBD1. Germline assignment: CDR1 SGHNT and CDR2 YYREEE (reference sequence). With 0 bases clipped from V and 0 bases from J, the junction kept 0 bases outside the gene matches. This CDR3 is built from 15 residues. CDR3 sequence: CASSLGQGSTDTQYF. CDR3 DNA: TGTGCCAGCAGCTTGGGACAGGGGAGCACAGATACGCAGTATTTT.

This sequence joins TRBV19 and TRBJ1-5; 9 bases agree with TRBD1. Germline V CDR1 and CDR2: LNHDA, SQIVND (reference sequence). The CDR3 extends over 16 amino acids. J gave up 0 bases and V 9 bases, and 9 bases lay outside the gene matches. The CDR3 DNA reads as TGTGCCAGCAGAATTCAGGGACAGGGTAGCAATCAGCCCCAGCATTTT. Protein sequence: CASRIQGQGSNQPQHF.

This clone was seen many times. The V and J genes are TRBV19 and TRBJ2-3; 9 nucleotides line up with TRBD2. The J segment lost 0 bases and the V segment lost 5 bases, leaving 9 bases of the junction unmatched. The germline V gene has CDR1 LNHDA and CDR2 SQIVND (reference sequence). This CDR3 contains 17 residues. For the CDR3, the DNA is TGTGCCAGTAGTCCCGGGACTAGCACCTTAAGCACAGATACGCAGTATTTT. This encodes CASSPGTSTLSTDTQYF.

The V gene is TRBV28, the J gene TRBJ2-1, with a weak D call TRBD1 (6 bases). Germline lookup yields CDR1 MDHEN and CDR2 SYDVKM. The CDR3 spans 16 residues. Trimming pared 9 bases from V and 0 bases from J, leaving 18 bases between. CDR3 in DNA: TGTGCCAGTCGAATTCAGGGGCCCAGCTCCTACAATGAGCAGTTCTTC. Translated, it gives CASRIQGPSSYNEQFF.

The chain couples TRBV7-8 to TRBJ2-1; TRBD1 aligns across 8 bases. Trimming removed 2 bases from V and 4 bases from J; junction bases left unmatched: 4. Germline V lookup: CDR1 SGHVS, CDR2 FQNEAQ. CDR3 length equals 15 residues. This CDR3 is CASSLRTGTYNEQFF. The CDR3 region has the DNA TGTGCCAGCAGCTTACGGACAGGGACGTACAATGAGCAGTTCTTC.

The rearrangement joins TRBV14 to TRBJ2-7, with 7 bases that match TRBD1. Germline V gene data show CDR1 as SGHDN and CDR2 as FVKESK. The CDR3 runs 16 residues. V lost 7 bases to trimming and J lost 3 bases; unmatched junction nucleotides: 15. The CDR3 nucleotides read TGTGCCAGCATTACCTTAGGGAAGGGGGCAAACTACGAGCAGTACTTC. Translating it yields CASITLGKGANYEQYF.

This clone showed up just a few times. The J gene is TRBJ2-1, the V gene TRBV28, with 7 bases fitting TRBD2. V was pared by 6 bases and J by 4 bases, with 18 bases of the junction left unmatched. Germline V gene sequence: CDR1 MDHEN, CDR2 SYDVKM. The CDR3 length is 18 residues. The CDR3 DNA is TGTGCCAGCAGCCCCTTATTCACTAGCGCAGTTTTATACAATGAGCAGTTCTTC. It codes for CASSPLFTSAVLYNEQFF.

J is TRBJ2-7 and V is TRBV13, with 8 bases matching TRBD2. After removal of 4 bases from V and 2 bases from J, the junction contained 16 bases not matched to a gene. CDR1 and CDR2 (germline): PRHDT, FYEKMQ (reference sequence). The CDR3 runs to 18 residues. CDR3 in DNA: TGTGCCAGCAGCTCCAAGCGGGGGTCGGGCCGATCAACCTACGAGCAGTACTTC. Amino acid sequence: CASSSKRGSGRSTYEQYF.

The chain links TRBV29-1 to TRBJ2-5; TRBD2 matches at 16 bases. Looked up from germline, CDR1 is SQVTM and CDR2 is ANQGSEA. J was trimmed by 4 bases and V by 8 bases; bases with no gene match: 16. The CDR3 consists of 18 residues. CDR3 sequence (DNA): TGCAGCTCTTACAGGGCCTTGGGACTAGCGGGGGGGGCAGAGACCCAGTACTTC. Translated: CSSYRALGLAGGAETQYF.

The chain is built from TRBV5-1 and TRBJ2-7; the D is unclear. V gave up 0 bases and J gave up 0 bases, with 7 bases separating them. In germline, CDR1 is SGHRS, CDR2 YFSETQ. The CDR3 is made up of 14 amino acids. The CDR3 sequence: CASSLDGFSYEQYF. The CDR3 bases are TGCGCCAGCAGCTTGGACGGGTTCTCCTACGAGCAGTACTTC.

The rearrangement links TRBV27 to TRBJ2-7; 9 bases map to TRBD1. The CDR3 runs 15 residues. Trimming at V came to 0 bases and at J to 2 bases, leaving 2 bases not matched to a gene. Germline-derived CDR1 and CDR2 are MNHEY and SMNVEV (reference sequence). Here the CDR3 reads CASSLSRQGAYEQYF. Written as DNA, the CDR3 is TGTGCCAGCAGTTTATCGCGACAGGGGGCCTACGAGCAGTACTTC.